This T cell receptor beta chain was recovered during a study of T cell changes during pregnancy in multiple sclerosis. Trimming took off 0 bases at V and 3 bases at J, with 9 bases between the two ends. Germline CDR1 reads SGHKS; CDR2 reads YYEKEE (reference sequence). The CDR3 loop spans 15 amino acids. The protocol was immunoSEQ multiplex PCR, while the TCRdb copy is restricted to in-frame clones and leaves out a portion. The repertoire consists of tens of thousands of clones, with 90% occurring once and the leading ten covering 4.5%. Source: CD8+ T cells from peripheral blood mononuclear cells, taken after pregnancy. The receptor comes from a female donor with multiple sclerosis, enrolled in a pregnancy study. V is TRBV5-5 and J is TRBJ1-4; possibly TRBD1 for D (5 bases). Here the CDR3 DNA reads TGTGCCAGCAGCTTGGGGGGGGGACCTAATGAAAAACTGTTTTTT. Residues: CASSLGGGPNEKLFF.